The 13 T cell receptor beta chains below all came from one sample that was sequenced in a study of human T cells and chemical hapten exposure. Time point meaning: pre-sensitization, week 0. Treatment denoted: therapeutic diphenylcyclopropenone sensitization with weekly scalp DPC. Each CDR3 protein gets one entry after TCRdb re-called the RACE reads with MiXCR. The sample consists of around 120,000 distinct CDR3 sequences, about 13% of them appearing once. The sample in question was whole blood, obtained in connection with sensitization to the hapten diphenylcyclopropenone (DPC). These receptors were collected from a woman aged 18-29 years with alopecia areata. Some clones in this sample may be carry-over from other donors' samples.

This chain joins TRBV3-1 and TRBJ2-1; D is uncertain. Trimming took off 2 bases at V and 8 bases at J, with 7 bases between the two ends. CDR3 length: 12 amino acids. Germline assignment: CDR1 LGHDT and CDR2 YNNKEL (reference sequence). CDR3 residues: CASSQTNHEQFF. Written as DNA, the CDR3 is TGTGCCAGCAGCCAAACTAACCATGAGCAGTTCTTC.

At least ten counts were recorded for this clonotype. This chain joins TRBV29-1 and TRBJ1-1, with a tentative D call TRBD1 (5 bases). V was pared by 3 bases and J by 3 bases, with 11 bases between. This CDR3 contains 13 residues. Germline V gene sequence: CDR1 SQVTM, CDR2 ANQGSEA. The DNA for the CDR3 is TGCAGCGTTGATGGGGGTACCTACACTGAAGCTTTCTTT. Its protein product is CSVDGGTYTEAFF.

This clonotype was found many times. This chain connects TRBV7-2 to TRBJ1-2, with D hard to call. From germline, CDR1 is SGHTA and CDR2 FQGNSA. V gave up 2 bases and J gave up 4 bases, with 8 bases separating them. The CDR3 has 13 amino acids. The CDR3: CASSLSGSYGYTF. CDR3 bases: TGTGCCAGCAGCTTATCGGGGAGCTATGGCTACACCTTC.

The V gene is TRBV19, the J gene TRBJ1-5, with D maybe TRBD1 (6 bases). There are 13 residues in the CDR3. Trimming pared 3 bases from V and 5 bases from J, leaving 8 bases between. Germline V gives CDR1 LNHDA, CDR2 SQIVND (reference sequence). CDR3 sequence reads: CASSIQGYQPQHF. The DNA of the CDR3 is TGTGCCAGTAGTATCCAGGGGTATCAGCCCCAGCATTTT.

The rearrangement links TRBV5-1 to TRBJ2-1, with 7 bases lining up with TRBD1. The germline gives CDR1 SGHRS, CDR2 YFSETQ. The CDR3 runs 15 residues. J gave up 2 bases and V 2 bases, and 4 bases lay outside the gene matches. CDR3 sequence: CASSFRDSPYNEQFF. The CDR3 DNA follows: TGCGCCAGCAGCTTCCGGGACAGTCCCTACAATGAGCAGTTCTTC. Full variable domain (remainder filled in from reference TRBV5-1 and TRBJ2-1): KAGVTQTPRYLIKTRGQQVTLSCSPISGHRSVSWYQQTPGQGLQFLFEYFSETQRNKGNFPGRFSGRQFSNSRSEMNVSTLELGDSALYLCASSFRDSPYNEQFFGPGTRLTVL.

J is TRBJ2-2 and V is TRBV11-2, with TRBD1 as a possible D gene (6 bases). V lost 5 bases and J lost 9, with 16 bases in between. Looked up from germline, CDR1 is SGHAT and CDR2 is FQNNGV. This CDR3 contains 14 residues. CDR3 sequence (DNA): TGTGCCAGCAGCCGGACAGACTCCAGGAGGGAGCTGTTTTTT. As protein: CASSRTDSRRELFF.

There are a few counts of this clonotype. This chain joins TRBV18 and TRBJ2-3; no clear D. Trimming pared 3 bases from V and 3 bases from J, leaving 7 bases between. This CDR3 is 13 amino acids long. Germline CDR1 and CDR2: KGHSH and LQKENI. The CDR3 DNA is TGTGCCAGCTCACCCTCAAGAACAGATACGCAGTATTTT. Protein sequence: CASSPSRTDTQYF.

This clonotype was detected only a few times. V and J are TRBV4-1 and TRBJ1-1; a weak D match, TRBD1 (6 bases). The germline V and J ends were trimmed by 2 bases and 5 bases, with 15 bases remaining between them. The CDR3 is 15 residues long. CDR1 is MGHRA and CDR2 is YSYEKL in the germline V gene. In nucleotides, the CDR3 is TGCGCCAGCAGCCAAAGTGGAACAGGGCGAACTGAAGCTTTCTTT. Its protein is CASSQSGTGRTEAFF.

V and J are TRBV7-3 and TRBJ2-2; 9 bases are shared with TRBD1. The J segment lost 6 bases and the V segment lost 5 bases, leaving 4 bases of the junction unmatched. Germline V gene sequence: CDR1 SGHTA, CDR2 FQGTGA. The CDR3 has 14 residues. The CDR3 bases are TGTGCCAGCAGCCACGGGACAGGGCCCGGGGAGCTGTTTTTT. It translates to CASSHGTGPGELFF.

The chain joins TRBV3-1 to TRBJ2-3; D is unclear. The CDR3 covers 14 residues. Trimming took off 1 base at V and 8 bases at J, with 13 bases between the two ends. Per the germline V gene, CDR1 is LGHDT and CDR2 is YNNKEL (reference sequence). CDR3 in amino acids: CASSQGSYGGTQYF. The CDR3 nucleotides are TGTGCCAGCAGCCAAGGATCCTACGGCGGTACGCAGTATTTT.

This clonotype occurred many times. This chain connects TRBV6-2 or TRBV6-3 to TRBJ2-7, with unresolved D. The CDR3 covers 14 residues. V was clipped by 8 bases and J by 0 bases, with 14 bases between them. Germline V CDR1 and CDR2: MNHEY, SVGEGT. The CDR3 DNA sequence: TGTGCCAGCGAAAAATCGAGGAGCTCCTACGAGCAGTACTTC. Its translation: CASEKSRSSYEQYF.

Many counts were recorded for this clonotype. The chain couples TRBV6-1 to TRBJ1-2, with D hard to call. Germline V CDR1 and CDR2: MNHNS, SASEGT. The CDR3 covers 11 residues. DNA of the CDR3: TGTGCGGGCAGCACTAACTATGGCTACACCTTC. This sequence encodes CAGSTNYGYTF.

DNA for the CDR3: TGTGCCAGCAGCAAAGAAGGACTAGCGGGGGGGCAAGATACGCAGTATTTT. Amino acids: CASSKEGLAGGQDTQYF. The genes are TRBV21-1 and TRBJ2-3; the DNA was not used to check the table's D call, TRBD2. TRBV21-1 is assigned pseudogene status. The CDR3 is 17 residues long.